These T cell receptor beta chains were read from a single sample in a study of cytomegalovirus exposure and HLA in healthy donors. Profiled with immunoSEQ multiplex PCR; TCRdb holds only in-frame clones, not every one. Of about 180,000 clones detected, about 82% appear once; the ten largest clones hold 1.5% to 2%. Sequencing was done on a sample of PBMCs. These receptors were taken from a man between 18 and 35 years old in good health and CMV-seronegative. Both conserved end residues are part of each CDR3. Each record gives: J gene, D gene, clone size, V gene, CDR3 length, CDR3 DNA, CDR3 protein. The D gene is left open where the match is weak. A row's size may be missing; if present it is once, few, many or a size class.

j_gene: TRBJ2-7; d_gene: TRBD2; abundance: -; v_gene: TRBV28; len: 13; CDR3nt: TGTGCCAGCAGGGGCGGGAGTGCTTACGAGCAGTACTTC; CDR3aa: CASRGGSAYEQYF
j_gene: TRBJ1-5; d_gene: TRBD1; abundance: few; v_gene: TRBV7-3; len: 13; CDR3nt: TGTGCCAGCAGCTCTGACAGGGGCCAGCCCCAGCATTTT; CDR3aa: CASSSDRGQPQHF
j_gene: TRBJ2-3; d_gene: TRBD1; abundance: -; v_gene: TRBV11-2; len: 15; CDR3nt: TGTGCCAGCAGCCCTACCGGACAGGTCACAGATACGCAGTATTTT; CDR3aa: CASSPTGQVTDTQYF
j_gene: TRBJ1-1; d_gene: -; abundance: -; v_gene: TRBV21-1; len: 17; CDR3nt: TGTGCCAGCAGCCAGGAGGGCCCCCCCCCGAGGGGCACTGAAGCTTTCTTT; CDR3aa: CASSQEGPPPRGTEAFF
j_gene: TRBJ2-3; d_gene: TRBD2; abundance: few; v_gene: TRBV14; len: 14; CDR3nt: TGTGCCAGCAGCCAATTGTTAGCGGGGGGTACGCAGTATTTT; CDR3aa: CASSQLLAGGTQYF
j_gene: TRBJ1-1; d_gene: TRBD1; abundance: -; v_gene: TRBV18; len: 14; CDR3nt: TGTGCCAGCTCACTCGGGACAGTGAACACTGAAGCTTTCTTT; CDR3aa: CASSLGTVNTEAFF
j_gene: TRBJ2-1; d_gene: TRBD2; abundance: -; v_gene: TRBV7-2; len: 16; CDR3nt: TGTGCCAGCAGCTTAAATAGCGGGGGGGTAAACAATGAGCAGTTCTTC; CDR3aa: CASSLNSGGVNNEQFF
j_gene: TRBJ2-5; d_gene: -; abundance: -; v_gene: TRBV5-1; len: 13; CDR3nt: TGCGCCAGCAGCTTGGATGGAGGGTGGACCCAGTACTTC; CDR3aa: CASSLDGGWTQYF
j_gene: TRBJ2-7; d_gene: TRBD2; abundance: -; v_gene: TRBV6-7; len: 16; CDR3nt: TGTGCCAGCAGTTACTCGGGACTAGCGGGAGAGCGAGAGCAGTACTTC; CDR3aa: CASSYSGLAGEREQYF
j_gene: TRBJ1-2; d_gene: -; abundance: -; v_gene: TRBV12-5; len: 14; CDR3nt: TGTGCTAGTGGTATCATCGCTACAGGTCGCGGCTACACCTTC; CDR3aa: CASGIIATGRGYTF
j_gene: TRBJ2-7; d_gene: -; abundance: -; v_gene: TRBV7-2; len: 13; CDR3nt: TGTGCCAGCAGCTTAGGGGGGGTCCTCGAGCAGTACTTC; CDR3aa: CASSLGGVLEQYF
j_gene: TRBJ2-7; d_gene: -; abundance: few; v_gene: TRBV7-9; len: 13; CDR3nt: TGTGCCAGCGGGCAGGGCCCCCCCCACGAGCAGTACTTC; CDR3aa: CASGQGPPHEQYF
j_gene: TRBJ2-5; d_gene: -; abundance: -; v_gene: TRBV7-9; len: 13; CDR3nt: TGTTCCAGCAGTTGGCCTCGGGAAGAGACCCAGTACTTC; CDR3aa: CSSSWPREETQYF
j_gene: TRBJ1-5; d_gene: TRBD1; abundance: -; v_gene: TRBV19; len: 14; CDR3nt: TGTGCCACTACCGGGACAGGGGGCAGTCAGCCCCAGCATTTT; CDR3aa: CATTGTGGSQPQHF
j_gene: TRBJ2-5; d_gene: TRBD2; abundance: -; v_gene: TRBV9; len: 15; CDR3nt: TGTGCCAGCAGCGTAGGGACTAGCGGGAGAGAGACCCAGTACTTC; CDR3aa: CASSVGTSGRETQYF
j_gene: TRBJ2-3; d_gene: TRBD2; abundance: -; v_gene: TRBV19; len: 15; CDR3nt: TGTGCCAGTAGTTCTACTAGCGCAAGCACAGATACGCAGTATTTT; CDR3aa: CASSSTSASTDTQYF
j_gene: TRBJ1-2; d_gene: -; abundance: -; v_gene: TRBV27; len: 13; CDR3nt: TGTGCCAGCAGTTTCGGAACAGGGAGCGGCTACACCTTC; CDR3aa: CASSFGTGSGYTF
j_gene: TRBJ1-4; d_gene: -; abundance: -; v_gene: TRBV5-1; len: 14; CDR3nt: TGCGCCAGCAGCGATTTGAGAGGGGAGGGAAAACTGTTTTTT; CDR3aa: CASSDLRGEGKLFF
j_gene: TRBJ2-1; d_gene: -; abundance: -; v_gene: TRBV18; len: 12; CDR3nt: TGTGCCAGCTCACCAAGCGCCCTGCTGCAGTTCTTC; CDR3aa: CASSPSALLQFF
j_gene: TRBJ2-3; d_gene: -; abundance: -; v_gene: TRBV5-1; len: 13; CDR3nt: TGCGCCAGCAGCTTTCGCGGGAATCAGCCCCAGTATTTT; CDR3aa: CASSFRGNQPQYF
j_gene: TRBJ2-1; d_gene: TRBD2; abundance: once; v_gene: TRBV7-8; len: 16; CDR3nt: TGTGCCAGCTCTCCTACTAGCGGGAGGATCTACAATGAGCAGTTCTTC; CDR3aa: CASSPTSGRIYNEQFF
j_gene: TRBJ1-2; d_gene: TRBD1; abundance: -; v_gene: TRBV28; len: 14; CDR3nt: TGTGCCAGCAGTTTATTGGCAGGGGGGTATGGCTACACCTTC; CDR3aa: CASSLLAGGYGYTF
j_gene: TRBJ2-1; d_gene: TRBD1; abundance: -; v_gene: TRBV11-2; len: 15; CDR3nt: TGTGCCAGCCAGCTAGAGGGACAGGTTGTCCATGAGCAGTTCTTC; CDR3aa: CASQLEGQVVHEQFF
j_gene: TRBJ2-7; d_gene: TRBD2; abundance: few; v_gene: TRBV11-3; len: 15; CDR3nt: TGTGCCAGCAGCTTAAGTGGCGGGAGCCGAGGCGAGCAGTACTTC; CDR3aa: CASSLSGGSRGEQYF
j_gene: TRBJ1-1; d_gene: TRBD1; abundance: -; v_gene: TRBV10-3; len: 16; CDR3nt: TGTGCCATCAGTGAGTTGGGGACAGGGGGGGACACTGAAGCTTTCTTT; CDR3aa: CAISELGTGGDTEAFF
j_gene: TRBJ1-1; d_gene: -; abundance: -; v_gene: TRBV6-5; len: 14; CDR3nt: TGTGCCAGCAGTCCAATTCAGGGGAACACTGAAGCTTTCTTT; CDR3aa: CASSPIQGNTEAFF
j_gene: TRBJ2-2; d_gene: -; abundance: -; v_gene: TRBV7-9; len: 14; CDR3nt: TGTGCCAGCAGCTTAGCGGGGGCCGCCGGGGAGCTGTTTTTT; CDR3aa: CASSLAGAAGELFF
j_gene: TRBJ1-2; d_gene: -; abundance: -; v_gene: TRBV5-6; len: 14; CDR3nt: TGTGCCAGCAGCCCTAGGGGTAGGCCGGGTGGCTACACCTTC; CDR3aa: CASSPRGRPGGYTF
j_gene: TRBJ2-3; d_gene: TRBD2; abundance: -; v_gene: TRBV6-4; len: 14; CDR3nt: TGTGCCAGCGGAGCGGGGGGTGGCACAGATACGCAGTATTTT; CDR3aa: CASGAGGGTDTQYF
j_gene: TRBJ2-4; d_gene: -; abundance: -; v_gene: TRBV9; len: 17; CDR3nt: TGTGCCAGCAGCGTAGATCCGGCTAGTGGTACCAAAAACATTCAGTACTTC; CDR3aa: CASSVDPASGTKNIQYF
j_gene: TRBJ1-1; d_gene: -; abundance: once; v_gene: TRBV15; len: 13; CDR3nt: TGTGCCACCAGCCCAAAGCTCCACACTGAAGCTTTCTTT; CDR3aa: CATSPKLHTEAFF
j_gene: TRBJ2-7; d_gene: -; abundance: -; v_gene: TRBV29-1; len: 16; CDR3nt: TGCAGCGTTGGGGCCCTCGGGGGTGGTTCTCTCGACGAGCAGTACTTC; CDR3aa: CSVGALGGGSLDEQYF
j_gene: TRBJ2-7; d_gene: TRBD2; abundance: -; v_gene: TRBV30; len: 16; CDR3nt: TGTGCGGGGTACCGGACTAGCGGGAAAGACTCCTACGAGCAGTACTTC; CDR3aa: CAGYRTSGKDSYEQYF
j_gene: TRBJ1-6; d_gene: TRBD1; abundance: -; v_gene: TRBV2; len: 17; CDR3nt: TGTGCCAGCAGTCAGGGTCTTACAGGGGTGGTAAGTTCACCCCTCCACTTT; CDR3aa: CASSQGLTGVVSSPLHF
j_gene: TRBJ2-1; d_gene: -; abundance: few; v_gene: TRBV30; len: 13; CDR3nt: TGTGCCTGGACGGGCGGGGGCAGAAATGAGCAGTTCTTC; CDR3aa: CAWTGGGRNEQFF
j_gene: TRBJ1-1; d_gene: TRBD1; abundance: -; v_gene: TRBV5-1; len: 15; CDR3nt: TGCGCCAGCAGCTTGTCGGGGACAGGGAACACTGAAGCTTTCTTT; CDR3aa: CASSLSGTGNTEAFF
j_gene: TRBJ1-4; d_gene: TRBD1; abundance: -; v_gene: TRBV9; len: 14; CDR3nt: TGTGCCAGCAGCGCCGGGACAGAATTTGAAAAACTGTTTTTT; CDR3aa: CASSAGTEFEKLFF
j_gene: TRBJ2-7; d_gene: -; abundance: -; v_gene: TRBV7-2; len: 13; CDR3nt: TGTGCCAGCAGCTCGGGACTGAGCTACGAGCAGTACTTC; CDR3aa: CASSSGLSYEQYF
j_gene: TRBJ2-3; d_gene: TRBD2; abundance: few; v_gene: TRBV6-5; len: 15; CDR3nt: TGTGCCGTTCGGACTAGCGGGGGGGCCATAGATACGCAGTATTTT; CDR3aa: CAVRTSGGAIDTQYF
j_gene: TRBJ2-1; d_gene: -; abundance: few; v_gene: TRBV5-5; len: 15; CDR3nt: TGTGCCAGCAAGGGCCGGGAAAGCTCCTACAATGAGCAGTTCTTC; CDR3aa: CASKGRESSYNEQFF